This is a list of T cell receptor beta chains from one sample in a study of blood T cell repertoires in COVID-19. Here immunoSEQ multiplex PCR was the method, and the copy in TCRdb shows in-frame clones only, minus some. In the table there are 70,000 to 85,000 clones, about 85% of which are singletons. Sequencing was carried out using peripheral blood. All receptors come from a human donor in a cohort sampled during active COVID-19. Each CDR3 is given with its conserved first and last residue. A D gene is named only where the DNA matches it firmly. Expanded clones get a size class; other rows say once, few or many, or leave the size out.

V: TRBV15; size: .; J: TRBJ2-5; D: .; length: 14; CDR3: CATSRDPVQETQYF; DNA: TGTGCCACCAGCAGAGATCCAGTACAAGAGACCCAGTACTTC
V: TRBV27; size: .; J: TRBJ1-2; D: TRBD1; length: 14; CDR3: CASMETGGRYGYTF; DNA: TGTGCCAGCATGGAGACAGGGGGAAGGTATGGCTACACCTTC
V: TRBV4-2; size: .; J: TRBJ2-1; D: .; length: 14; CDR3: CASSLRTPSGEQFF; DNA: TGTGCCAGCAGCCTCCGGACTCCGAGCGGTGAGCAGTTCTTC
V: TRBV5-1; size: .; J: TRBJ2-3; D: .; length: 14; CDR3: CASSWRERTDTQYF; DNA: TGCGCCAGCAGCTGGAGGGAGCGCACAGATACGCAGTATTTT
V: TRBV10-2; size: .; J: TRBJ1-2; D: .; length: 13; CDR3: CASSSGGDYGYTF; DNA: TGCGCCAGCAGTAGCGGGGGAGACTATGGCTACACCTTC
V: TRBV9; size: .; J: TRBJ2-5; D: .; length: 15; CDR3: CASSPLTSASETQYF; DNA: TGTGCCAGCAGCCCCTTGACTAGTGCCTCGGAGACCCAGTACTTC
V: TRBV9; size: .; J: TRBJ1-6; D: .; length: 15; CDR3: CASSGEQGWDSPLHF; DNA: TGTGCCAGCAGCGGCGAACAGGGTTGGGATTCACCCCTCCACTTT
V: TRBV24-1; size: once; J: TRBJ1-5; D: TRBD1; length: 17; CDR3: CATSDTTGSRSNQPQHF; DNA: TGTGCCACCAGTGATACGACAGGGTCTCGTAGCAATCAGCCCCAGCATTTT
V: TRBV7-3; size: .; J: TRBJ2-3; D: TRBD2; length: 15; CDR3: CASSSTSGVADTQYF; DNA: TGTGCCAGCAGCTCGACTAGCGGGGTGGCAGATACGCAGTATTTT
V: TRBV2; size: .; J: TRBJ2-1; D: .; length: 13; CDR3: CASTAGVHNEQFF; DNA: TGTGCCAGCACGGCAGGGGTCCACAATGAGCAGTTCTTC
V: TRBV4-2; size: .; J: TRBJ2-5; D: .; length: 13; CDR3: CASSQGHRETQYF; DNA: TGTGCCAGCAGCCAAGGCCACAGGGAGACCCAGTACTTC
V: TRBV4-2; size: .; J: TRBJ2-6; D: .; length: 15; CDR3: CASSLTGLGANVLTF; DNA: TGTGCCAGCAGCCTAACAGGGTTGGGGGCCAACGTCCTGACTTTC
V: TRBV15; size: .; J: TRBJ1-5; D: TRBD1; length: 18; CDR3: CATSRRQGWGYSNQPQHF; DNA: TGTGCCACCAGCAGACGACAGGGATGGGGGTATAGCAATCAGCCCCAGCATTTT
V: TRBV28; size: .; J: TRBJ1-4; D: .; length: 15; CDR3: CASSPRGRTNEKLFF; DNA: TGTGCCAGCAGCCCCCGGGGGAGAACTAATGAAAAACTGTTTTTT
V: TRBV28; size: .; J: TRBJ1-5; D: TRBD1; length: 18; CDR3: CASSLATGGFFSNQPQHF; DNA: TGTGCCAGCAGTTTAGCTACAGGGGGTTTCTTTAGCAATCAGCCCCAGCATTTT
V: TRBV19; size: .; J: TRBJ2-1; D: .; length: 16; CDR3: CASSTLKTGPYNEQFF; DNA: TGTGCCAGTAGTACCCTCAAGACAGGACCCTACAATGAGCAGTTCTTC
V: TRBV6-5; size: .; J: TRBJ1-1; D: .; length: 15; CDR3: CASSYGAGLNTEAFF; DNA: TGTGCCAGCAGTTACGGGGCAGGGTTGAACACTGAAGCTTTCTTT
V: TRBV11-2; size: .; J: TRBJ2-1; D: TRBD2; length: 18; CDR3: CASSLELAGEHFDNEQFF; DNA: TGTGCCAGCAGCTTAGAACTAGCGGGAGAACATTTCGACAATGAGCAGTTCTTC
V: TRBV6-5; size: medium-sized; J: TRBJ1-1; D: .; length: 14; CDR3: CASSLTGVGAEAFF; DNA: TGTGCCAGCAGTCTTACAGGAGTTGGGGCTGAAGCTTTCTTT
V: TRBV5-5; size: .; J: TRBJ2-7; D: .; length: 13; CDR3: CASNLDSSYEQYF; DNA: TGTGCCAGCAACCTGGACAGCTCCTACGAGCAGTACTTC
V: TRBV28; size: .; J: TRBJ1-6; D: .; length: 20; CDR3: CASSPPPRGVYSSYNSPLHF; DNA: TGTGCCAGCAGTCCCCCCCCCAGGGGAGTATATAGTTCCTATAATTCACCCCTCCACTTT
V: TRBV11-3; size: .; J: TRBJ2-3; D: .; length: 13; CDR3: CASSSEGVGTQYF; DNA: TGTGCCAGCAGCTCCGAGGGAGTGGGTACGCAGTATTTT
V: TRBV5-5; size: .; J: TRBJ1-5; D: .; length: 16; CDR3: CASSLRGGESNQPQHF; DNA: TGTGCCAGCAGCTTGCGCGGGGGCGAAAGCAATCAGCCCCAGCATTTT
V: TRBV20-1; size: .; J: TRBJ2-5; D: TRBD1; length: 11; CDR3: CSVQGEETQYF; DNA: TGCAGCGTGCAGGGGGAAGAGACCCAGTACTTC
V: TRBV7-9; size: .; J: TRBJ2-7; D: .; length: 15; CDR3: CASSLGQGPNYEQYF; DNA: TGTGCCAGCAGCTTAGGGCAGGGTCCTAACTACGAGCAGTACTTC
V: TRBV28; size: .; J: TRBJ1-2; D: .; length: 13; CDR3: CASSSTGNYGYTF; DNA: TGTGCCAGCAGTTCGACAGGAAACTATGGCTACACCTTC
V: TRBV11-3; size: once; J: TRBJ2-7; D: .; length: 15; CDR3: CASSPHGPGGYEQYF; DNA: TGTGCCAGCAGCCCTCACGGGCCCGGAGGTTACGAGCAGTACTTC
V: TRBV30; size: .; J: TRBJ1-1; D: TRBD1; length: 11; CDR3: CAWSADRGCFF; DNA: TGTGCCTGGAGTGCGGACAGGGGCTGTTTCTTT
V: TRBV7-6; size: .; J: TRBJ1-6; D: .; length: 15; CDR3: CASSPRGGALSPLHF; DNA: TGTGCCAGCAGCCCCCGGGGAGGTGCCCTTTCACCCCTCCACTTT
V: TRBV3-1/TRBV3-2; size: .; J: TRBJ2-3; D: .; length: 16; CDR3: CASSQDLASSADTQYF; DNA: TGTGCCAGCAGCCAAGATCTGGCTAGCAGTGCAGATACGCAGTATTTT
V: TRBV29-1; size: .; J: TRBJ1-1; D: .; length: 11; CDR3: CSGRRGGEAFF; DNA: TGCAGCGGGCGGCGGGGGGGTGAAGCTTTCTTT
V: TRBV11-3; size: few; J: TRBJ1-1; D: TRBD1; length: 15; CDR3: CASSLGQGENTEAFF; DNA: TGTGCCAGCAGCTTGGGACAGGGGGAGAACACTGAAGCTTTCTTT
V: TRBV5-1; size: .; J: TRBJ2-1; D: TRBD1; length: 16; CDR3: CASNRQGAYSANEQFF; DNA: TGCGCCAGCAACAGACAGGGGGCCTACTCTGCTAATGAGCAGTTCTTC
V: TRBV7-8; size: .; J: TRBJ1-5; D: .; length: 16; CDR3: CASSPHPRRRNQPQHF; DNA: TGTGCCAGCAGCCCTCACCCCCGCAGGCGCAATCAGCCCCAGCATTTT
V: TRBV10-3; size: once; J: TRBJ2-6; D: TRBD1; length: 18; CDR3: CAISESSLGQTGANVLTF; DNA: TGTGCCATCAGTGAGTCGAGTCTGGGACAGACTGGGGCCAACGTCCTGACTTTC
V: TRBV27; size: .; J: TRBJ1-1; D: .; length: 14; CDR3: CASSFAGKNTEAFF; DNA: TGTGCCAGCAGTTTCGCAGGGAAGAACACTGAAGCTTTCTTT
V: TRBV19; size: few; J: TRBJ2-3; D: .; length: 16; CDR3: CASSSGAGPSTDTQYF; DNA: TGTGCCAGTAGTAGTGGGGCGGGACCATCCACAGATACGCAGTATTTT
V: TRBV29-1; size: .; J: TRBJ1-2; D: .; length: 11; CDR3: CSVEEGGGYTF; DNA: TGCAGCGTTGAAGAGGGGGGAGGCTACACCTTC
V: TRBV9; size: few; J: TRBJ2-7; D: .; length: 14; CDR3: CASSVASDIYEQYF; DNA: TGTGCCAGCAGCGTAGCTAGCGACATCTACGAGCAGTACTTC
V: TRBV2; size: .; J: TRBJ2-1; D: TRBD1; length: 15; CDR3: CASSGPGQGTNEQFF; DNA: TGTGCCAGCAGTGGCCCGGGACAGGGGACCAATGAGCAGTTCTTC
V: TRBV19; size: .; J: TRBJ1-2; D: TRBD1; length: 14; CDR3: CASRGTGSNYGYTF; DNA: TGTGCCAGTAGGGGGACAGGCAGTAACTATGGCTACACCTTC
V: TRBV19; size: .; J: TRBJ2-2; D: TRBD2; length: 20; CDR3: CASSTGLAGELRSNTGELFF; DNA: TGTGCCAGTAGTACCGGACTAGCGGGAGAATTGAGGTCGAACACCGGGGAGCTGTTTTTT
V: TRBV18; size: few; J: TRBJ2-2; D: .; length: 14; CDR3: CASSPDTATGELFF; DNA: TGTGCCAGCTCACCAGACACTGCCACCGGGGAGCTGTTTTTT
V: TRBV28; size: once; J: TRBJ1-4; D: .; length: 16; CDR3: CATSPRGAPTNEKLFF; DNA: TGTGCCACCTCACCCCGGGGGGCCCCAACTAATGAAAAACTGTTTTTT
V: TRBV5-6; size: .; J: TRBJ1-2; D: TRBD1; length: 14; CDR3: CASSFWQGARGYTF; DNA: TGTGCCAGCAGCTTTTGGCAGGGGGCCCGTGGCTACACCTTC
V: TRBV11-2; size: .; J: TRBJ1-4; D: TRBD1; length: 15; CDR3: CASSNQGAVGEKLFF; DNA: TGTGCCAGCAGTAATCAGGGGGCTGTAGGCGAAAAACTGTTTTTT
V: TRBV6-5; size: .; J: TRBJ2-7; D: .; length: 15; CDR3: CASTSDRSPLNEQYF; DNA: TGTGCCAGCACCTCGGACAGATCTCCATTGAATGAGCAGTACTTC
V: TRBV4-1; size: .; J: TRBJ2-1; D: TRBD2; length: 16; CDR3: CASSQDRSGTYNEQFF; DNA: TGCGCCAGCAGCCAAGATAGGAGCGGGACCTACAATGAGCAGTTCTTC
V: TRBV5-1; size: .; J: TRBJ2-2; D: TRBD2; length: 17; CDR3: CASSSGLAGGRTGELFF; DNA: TGCGCCAGCAGCTCCGGACTAGCGGGGGGTCGCACCGGGGAGCTGTTTTTT
V: TRBV27; size: .; J: TRBJ2-1; D: .; length: 10; CDR3: CASPHNEQFF; DNA: TGTGCCAGCCCTCACAATGAGCAGTTCTTC
V: TRBV19; size: .; J: TRBJ2-1; D: TRBD1; length: 19; CDR3: CASSIVGLGRDRGRYEQFF; DNA: TGTGCCAGTAGTATTGTAGGTTTGGGGCGGGACAGGGGGCGATATGAGCAGTTCTTC
V: TRBV6-5; size: few; J: TRBJ2-2; D: .; length: 13; CDR3: CASSYKRAGELFF; DNA: TGTGCCAGCAGTTACAAGCGCGCCGGGGAGCTGTTTTTT
V: TRBV7-8; size: .; J: TRBJ2-7; D: .; length: 13; CDR3: CASSLGGPREQYF; DNA: TGTGCCAGCAGCTTAGGAGGCCCTAGAGAGCAGTACTTC
V: TRBV23-1; size: few; J: TRBJ2-7; D: .; length: 16; CDR3: CASSQSRQSLSYEQYF; DNA: TGCGCCAGCAGTCAATCTAGACAGAGCCTCTCCTACGAGCAGTACTTC